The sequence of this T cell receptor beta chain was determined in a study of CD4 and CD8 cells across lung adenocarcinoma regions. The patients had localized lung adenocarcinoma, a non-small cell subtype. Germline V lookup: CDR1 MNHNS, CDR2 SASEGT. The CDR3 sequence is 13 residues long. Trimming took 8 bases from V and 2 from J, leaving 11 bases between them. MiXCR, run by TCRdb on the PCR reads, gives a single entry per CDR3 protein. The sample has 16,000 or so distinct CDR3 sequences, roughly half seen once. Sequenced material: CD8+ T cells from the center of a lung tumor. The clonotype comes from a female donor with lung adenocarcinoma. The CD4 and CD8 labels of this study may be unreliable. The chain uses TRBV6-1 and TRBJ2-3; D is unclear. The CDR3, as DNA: TGTGCCAGCTCTCTGCGGACCACAGATACGCAGTATTTT. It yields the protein CASSLRTTDTQYF.